This T cell receptor beta chain was obtained from a study of cytomegalovirus exposure and HLA in healthy donors. Researchers ran the PCR with 60 Vbeta and 13 Jbeta primers. Sequencing was performed with immunoSEQ multiplex PCR; in TCRdb, only in-frame clones are kept and a portion is missing. The sample holds fewer than 180,000 clones, just under 65% seen once. The CDR3 covers 15 residues. V shed 2 bases and J 4 bases; nucleotides not matched to a gene: 2. Germline assignment: CDR1 SGDLS and CDR2 YYNGEE. Concerning this clone: The identical CDR3 is also encoded by other nucleotide sequences in the sample.

V and J are TRBV9 and TRBJ2-1; 11 nucleotides match TRBD2. Sample: PBMCs. The TCR sequence derives from an older woman in good health and CMV-seropositive. The CDR3 DNA reads TGTGCCAGCAGCGTCAGACTAGCGGGATACAATGAGCAGTTCTTC. It specifies CASSVRLAGYNEQFF.